The clone carrying this TCR beta chain was counted between two and nine times. Antigen specificity is unknown. The CDR3 length is 16 residues. Trimming removed 2 bases from V and 4 bases from J, with 14 bases in between. Germline V gene lookup returns CDR1 MGHDK and CDR2 SYGVNS. This record comes from a study of a mutant IDH1 vaccine in newly diagnosed glioma. Turning to the study itself: Radiotherapy, temozolomide, or both had been given previously, and both were given to most.

Clones were sequenced by immunoSEQ multiplex PCR, and TCRdb holds only the in-frame ones, with some missing. The profile shows 50,000 to 60,000 clones, about 80% of them singletons. Specified time point: week 23, last vaccination. The study gave 300 ug of mutant IDH1 20-mer peptide per vaccine dose, with topical imiquimod. This clonotype originated in a man aged 40-49 years with glioma. The rearrangement joins TRBV25-1 to TRBJ2-2; the D gene could be TRBD1 or TRBD2 (5 bases each). Sequencing was performed on PBMCs, taken from a glioma patient whose treatment included an IDH1 peptide vaccine. CDR3 loop: CASSEHRDVVTGELFF. DNA for the CDR3: TGTGCCAGCAGTGAACACCGGGACGTAGTCACCGGGGAGCTGTTTTTT.